The TCR beta chain under discussion was sequenced for a study of OX40 agonist ivuxolimab in advanced cancers. The method was immunoSEQ multiplex PCR; TCRdb's version includes in-frame clones alone and lacks a portion of them. The sample contains about 89,000 clones, just over 90% of which appear only once. Germline CDR1 and CDR2: KGHSH and LQKENI. V was pared by 7 bases and J by 0 bases, with 5 bases of the junction left unmatched. This CDR3 contains 16 residues. The gene calls are TRBV18 and TRBJ2-3; TRBD2 agrees at 12 bases. The source was CD4+ or CD8+ T cells sorted from blood, collected in a trial of the OX40 agonist ivuxolimab. The receptor comes from an adult with an advanced solid tumor such as melanoma, head and neck, liver or kidney cancer. The CDR3 DNA follows: TGTGCCAGCTTAGGGGGACTAGCGGGCAGCACAGATACGCAGTATTTT. As protein: CASLGGLAGSTDTQYF.